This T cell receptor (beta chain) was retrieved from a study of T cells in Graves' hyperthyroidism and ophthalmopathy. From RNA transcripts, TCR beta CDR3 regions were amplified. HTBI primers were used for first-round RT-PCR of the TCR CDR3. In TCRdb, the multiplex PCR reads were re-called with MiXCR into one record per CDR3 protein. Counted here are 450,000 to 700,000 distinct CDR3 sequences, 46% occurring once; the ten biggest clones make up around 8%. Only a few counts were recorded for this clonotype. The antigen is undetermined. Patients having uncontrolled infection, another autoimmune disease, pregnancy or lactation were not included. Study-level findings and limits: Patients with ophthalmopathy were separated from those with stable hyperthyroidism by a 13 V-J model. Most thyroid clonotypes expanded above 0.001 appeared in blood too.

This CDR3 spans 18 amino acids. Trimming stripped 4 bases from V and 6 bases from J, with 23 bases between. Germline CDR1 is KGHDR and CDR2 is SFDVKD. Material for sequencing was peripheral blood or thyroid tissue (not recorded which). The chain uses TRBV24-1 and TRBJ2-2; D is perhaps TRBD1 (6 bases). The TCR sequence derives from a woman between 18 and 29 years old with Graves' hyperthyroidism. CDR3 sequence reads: CATSDLPKGQTYPGELFF. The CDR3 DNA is TGTGCCACCAGTGACTTGCCCAAAGGACAGACCTACCCCGGGGAGCTGTTTTTT.